Detailed here is one T cell receptor beta chain. This table comes from immunoSEQ multiplex PCR, and its TCRdb copy is limited to in-frame clones, with some not included. The sample holds 75,000 to 100,000 clones, approximately 72% seen once. This sample is part of a study of radiotherapy plus CTLA-4 blockade in lung cancer. Study details: The study recorded objective responses in roughly 20% of patients and disease control in approximately 29%.

Trimming pared 2 bases from V and 7 bases from J, leaving 11 bases between. The CDR3 consists of 13 residues. The germline V gene has CDR1 SGHTA and CDR2 FQGNSA. The origin of this receptor is a human donor with non-small cell lung cancer who had a partial response to radiotherapy plus ipilimumab. Some clones in this sample may be carry-over from other donors' samples. The sequencing here drew on peripheral blood, taken from a patient treated with radiotherapy plus ipilimumab. This chain connects TRBV7-2 to TRBJ1-1, with D perhaps matching TRBD1 (5 bases). The DNA of the CDR3 is TGTGCCAGCAGCTTAATGGGCGGGGGTGAAGCTTTCTTT. It yields the protein CASSLMGGGEAFF.